Presented here are 15 T cell receptor beta chains from one specimen sequenced in a study of Graves' ophthalmopathy and Graves' hyperthyroidism. Amplification from RNA transcripts yielded the TCR beta CDR3 regions. HTBI primers were used in a first-round RT-PCR, which preceded a second-round multiplex PCR. Via MiXCR, TCRdb re-called the multiplex PCR reads, giving one row per CDR3 protein. The sample comprises approximately 1.2 million distinct CDR3 sequences, less than 45% of which are singletons, and 8.5% to 14% rests with the top ten. The sequenced sample consisted of peripheral blood or thyroid tissue (not recorded which). Every receptor here comes from an adult man with Graves' hyperthyroidism.

This clonotype was observed a single time. V usage is TRBV7-2 and J usage is TRBJ2-7, with D possibly matching TRBD1 (7 bases). Trimming left V 0 bases short and J 7 bases short, with 16 bases between. Per the germline V gene, CDR1 is SGHTA and CDR2 is FQGNSA. The CDR3 contains 15 residues. The CDR3 region is CASSLAYRGGDEQYF. The CDR3 region has the DNA TGTGCCAGCAGCTTAGCGTACAGGGGAGGCGATGAGCAGTACTTC. Drawing the rest from reference TRBV7-2 and TRBJ2-7, the complete variable domain is GAGVSQSPSNKVTEKGKDVELRCDPISGHTALYWYRQSLGQGLEFLIYFQGNSAPDKSGLPSDRFSAERTGGSVSTLTIQRTQQEDSAVYLCASSLAYRGGDEQYFGPGTRLTVT.

This clonotype was observed many times. V is TRBV19 and J is TRBJ2-7; D may be TRBD1 (6 bases). Trimming left V 7 bases short and J 3 bases short, with 19 bases between. The CDR3 runs 15 residues. CDR1 is LNHDA, CDR2 SQIVND, per germline (reference sequence). The CDR3 loop is CASKTATGGIYEQYF. The CDR3 DNA reads TGTGCCAGTAAGACTGCGACAGGAGGAATCTACGAGCAGTACTTC.

This clonotype appeared many times. This chain uses TRBV7-6 with TRBJ2-2; TRBD1 aligns across 8 bases. This CDR3 has 15 amino acids. CDR1 SGHVS and CDR2 FNYEAQ come from the germline V gene. Trimming at V came to 3 bases and at J to 7 bases, leaving 7 bases not matched to a gene. As DNA, the CDR3 is TGTGCCAGCAGCTTCGTCAGGGGGCTTAGCGGGGAGCTGTTTTTT. Protein product: CASSFVRGLSGELFF.

The chain has TRBV7-2 and TRBJ2-7, with 9 bases identical to TRBD2. V was pared by 5 bases and J by 2 bases, with 10 bases of the junction left unmatched. The CDR3 covers 16 residues. CDR1 SGHTA and CDR2 FQGNSA come from the germline V gene. The CDR3 bases are TGTGCCAGCAGCCTTATAGCGGGGGTCAAAGCCTACGAGCAGTACTTC. Its protein is CASSLIAGVKAYEQYF.

This chain links TRBV7-2 with TRBJ2-5, with 9 bases lining up with TRBD1. CDR3 length: 15 residues. CDR1 is SGHTA and CDR2 is FQGNSA in the germline V gene. J gave up 7 bases and V 5 bases, and 11 bases lay outside the gene matches. The CDR3 nucleotides read TGTGCCAGCAGCGGCGGGGACAGGGCACTAGGGACCCAGTACTTC. Translation gives CASSGGDRALGTQYF.

V usage is TRBV12-3 or TRBV12-4 and J usage is TRBJ2-6; 10 bases agree with TRBD1. The CDR3 runs 17 residues. V dropped 6 bases and J dropped 2; count of bases not matched to a gene: 7. The CDR3 DNA is TGTGCCAGCAGGGGCGACAGGGGGCGCGCTGGGGCCAACGTCCTGACTTTC. It yields the protein CASRGDRGRAGANVLTF.

In this sample, this clonotype turned up a few times. The chain has TRBV6-5 and TRBJ1-2, with a tentative D call TRBD1 (6 bases). This CDR3 comprises 16 residues. CDR1 and CDR2 (germline): MNHEY, SVGAGI. V was cut by 2 bases and J by 5 bases, with 18 bases left in between. CDR3 amino acids: CASSYHLDRYLYGYTF. In DNA, the CDR3 is TGTGCCAGCAGTTACCACCTCGACAGGTACCTTTATGGCTACACCTTC.

This clonotype was seen only a few times. The genes are TRBV12-3 or TRBV12-4 and TRBJ1-2; unclear D gene. Trimming pared 2 bases from V and 4 bases from J, leaving 11 bases between. The CDR3 has 14 residues. CDR3 amino acids: CASSLSWTTYGYTF. The CDR3 coding sequence is TGTGCCAGCAGTTTAAGTTGGACTACCTATGGCTACACCTTC.

This clonotype was recorded at least ten times. The gene calls are TRBV5-1 and TRBJ1-4; unclear D gene. This CDR3 is built from 15 residues. Trimming took off 1 base at V and 8 bases at J, with 15 bases between the two ends. Germline values: CDR1 SGHRS, CDR2 YFSETQ. In nucleotides, the CDR3 is TGCGCCAGCAGCTTGTATCCCGACGGCGGGGAAAAACTGTTTTTT. It translates to CASSLYPDGGEKLFF.

The V gene is TRBV7-6, the J gene TRBJ2-7; 14 bases map to TRBD2. This CDR3 comprises 16 residues. From germline, CDR1 is SGHVS and CDR2 FNYEAQ. Germline trimming cut 5 bases from V and 3 bases from J; bases unmatched to any gene: 6. CDR3 amino acids: CASSTGLAGGHYEQYF. DNA for the CDR3: TGTGCCAGCAGCACCGGACTAGCGGGAGGACACTACGAGCAGTACTTC.

This clonotype occurred many times. The V gene is TRBV12-3 or TRBV12-4, the J gene TRBJ2-5; TRBD2 might be the D (6 bases). Trimming removed 6 bases at V and 5 bases at J, with 13 bases between. The CDR3 length is 13 residues. The DNA for the CDR3 is TGTGCCAGCAGCTTCGGGGGTCCGGAGACCCAGTACTTC. Its protein product is CASSFGGPETQYF.

The gene calls are TRBV20-1 and TRBJ1-1; tentatively, D is TRBD1 (6 bases). The germline V gene has CDR1 DFQATT and CDR2 SNEGSKA (reference sequence). The CDR3 contains 14 residues. The ends were cut back, 6 bases at V and 3 bases at J, with 17 bases in the middle. In DNA form, the CDR3 reads TGCAGTGCAACATACGGGGGGCGCGACACTGAAGCTTTCTTT. Its protein is CSATYGGRDTEAFF.

The rearrangement joins TRBV12-3 or TRBV12-4 to TRBJ2-5; 7 bases align to TRBD1. This CDR3 spans 15 amino acids. The V and J ends lost 8 bases and 2 bases, in that order; junction bases with no gene match: 11. The CDR3 protein is CASGIWTGHQETQYF. CDR3 nucleotides: TGTGCCAGCGGCATCTGGACAGGCCATCAAGAGACCCAGTACTTC.

This clonotype was recorded many times. This chain joins TRBV9 and TRBJ2-3; TRBD2 agrees at 7 bases. CDR1 and CDR2 (germline): SGDLS, YYNGEE. The CDR3 covers 14 residues. The junction had 5 bases not matched to a gene; V was cut back by 3 bases and J by 4 bases. The DNA for the CDR3 is TGTGCCAGCAGCGCTGGCGGGAGCCCAGATACGCAGTATTTT. Protein sequence: CASSAGGSPDTQYF.

Comments on this clonotype: At one end the junction does not follow the germline gene, possibly because of a read error. The chain carries TRBV4-1 and TRBJ1-3; the D is unclear. CDR1 is MGHRA, CDR2 YSYEKL, per germline. CDR3 length: 13 amino acids. As DNA, the CDR3 is TGCGCCAGCAGCCAAGAAAGTGGAAGCACCATATATTTT. This sequence encodes CASSQESGSTIYF.